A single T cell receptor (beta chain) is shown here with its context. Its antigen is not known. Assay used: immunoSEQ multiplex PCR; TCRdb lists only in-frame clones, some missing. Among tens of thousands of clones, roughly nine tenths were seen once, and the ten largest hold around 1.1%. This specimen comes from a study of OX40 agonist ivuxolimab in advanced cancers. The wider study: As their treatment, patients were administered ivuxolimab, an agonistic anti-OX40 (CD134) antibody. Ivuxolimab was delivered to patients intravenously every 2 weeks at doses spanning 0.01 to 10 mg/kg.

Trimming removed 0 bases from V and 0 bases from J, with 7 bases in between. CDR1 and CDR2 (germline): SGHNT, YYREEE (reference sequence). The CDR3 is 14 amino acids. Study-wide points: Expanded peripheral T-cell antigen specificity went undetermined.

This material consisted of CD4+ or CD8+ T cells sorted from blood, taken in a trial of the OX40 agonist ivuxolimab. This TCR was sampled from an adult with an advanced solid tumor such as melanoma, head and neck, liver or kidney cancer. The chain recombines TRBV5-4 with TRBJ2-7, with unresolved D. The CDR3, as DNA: TGTGCCAGCAGCTTGGCGTCAGGCTCCTACGAGCAGTACTTC. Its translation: CASSLASGSYEQYF.